Reported below is one T cell receptor (beta chain). Its antigen is not known. Measured with immunoSEQ multiplex PCR; TCRdb has only the in-frame clones, and not every one. The data hold about 33,000 clones, with roughly four fifths observed a single time. Under the ViraFEST assay, PBMC were stimulated with viral peptide pools so that antigen-specific CD4+ T cells expanded. Sequencing was performed afterwards. Between days 9 and 11 of culture, CD4+ T cells were separated out. Vaccine administered to participants consisted of two doses of either BNT162b2 or mRNA-1273. Prior SARS-CoV-2 infection was absent in the vaccine recipients, as shown by negative nucleocapsid antibodies. Researchers swapped half the medium for IL-2 medium on both days 3 and 7. Per the germline V gene, CDR1 is MNHEY and CDR2 is SVGAGI. V was pared by 6 bases and J by 1 base, with 13 bases between. The CDR3 totals 14 residues. This sample stems from a study of vaccination effects on CD4 cells after COVID-19. Overall study context: Post-vaccine draws lagged the second dose by a median of 72 days.

The source material was CD4+ T cells from PBMCs cultured with HCoV-NL63 spike peptides, sampled after COVID-19 vaccination. This chain connects TRBV6-5 to TRBJ2-7; D is perhaps TRBD2 (7 bases). The TCR was taken from a human donor who received a COVID-19 vaccine. Some clones in this sample may be carry-over from other donors' samples. CDR3 coding DNA: TGTGCCAGCAGGAGAGGGGGGGGGTCCTACGAGCAGTACGTC. As protein: CASRRGGGSYEQYV.